This passage covers 21 T cell receptor beta chains from one sample sequenced in a study of tissue T cells after allogeneic stem cell transplantation. Sequencing used immunoSEQ multiplex PCR; TCRdb keeps in-frame clones, though not all of them. The data hold about 50,000 clones, with 73% observed a single time. Sequenced: sorted cells pooled from one or two spleens. The receptors originated from a pool of C57BL/6 mice in good health.

Regarding this clone: The genes are named according to mouse. Coverage ceases 1 residue before the CDR3 finishes, and the germline J gene fills in the end. This chain uses TRBV1 with TRBJ1-3; D is ambiguous. The V and J ends lost 1 base and 0 bases respectively, with 4 bases between them. The germline V gene has CDR1 NSQYPW and CDR2 LRSPGD (reference sequence). The CDR3 is 14 amino acids. CDR3 protein: CTCSAADSGNTLYF. CDR3 bases read: TGCACCTGCAGTGCAGCAGATTCTGGAAATACGCTCTAT.

This clone was seen just once. Any gene name here is a mouse gene name. With the read ending 1 residue before the CDR3 end, the germline J gene is used to fill in that end. The chain has TRBV1 and TRBJ1-4; D gene uncertain. Germline CDR1 NSQYPW, CDR2 LRSPGD (reference sequence). V lost 6 bases and J lost 4, with 3 bases in between. The CDR3 is 11 residues long. CDR3 region: CTCRDNERLFF. The sequenced CDR3 bases are TGCACCTGCAGAGACAACGAAAGATTATTT.

This clone was counted only a few times. Germline and genes here are mouse. The sequenced fragment ends 1 residue before the CDR3 boundary, so the rest is inferred from the germline J gene. The V call is TRBV26, the J call TRBJ2-7; TRBD1 matches at 7 bases. Germline assignment: CDR1 KGHPV and CDR2 FQNQEV (reference sequence). V trimming: 5 bases; J trimming: 7 bases; junction bases outside the gene matches: 5. The CDR3 sequence is 12 residues long. CDR3 bases read: TGTGCCAGCAGTGCGACAGGGTGGGAACAGTAC. Its protein product is CASSATGWEQY. The full CDR3 protein is CASSATGWEQYF.

On this clone: These gene names are mouse names. The CDR3 end lies 1 residue beyond the end of the read and is filled in from the germline J gene. The chain uses TRBV13-1 and TRBJ2-3; TRBD2 agrees at 11 bases. The CDR3 loop spans 16 amino acids. J lost 1 base, V lost 6 bases, and 7 bases had no gene match. Looked up from germline, CDR1 is NSHNY and CDR2 is SYGAGN. CDR3 amino acids: CASNQLGGRGAETLYF. CDR3 bases read: TGTGCCAGCAACCAACTGGGGGGGCGGGGTGCAGAAACGCTGTAT.

Comment on this clone: The germline and genes are mouse ones. Other DNA sequences in the same sample also yield this CDR3. The covered CDR3 bases are TGTGCCAGCAGTCTCACAGGAAACCAAGACACCCAGTAC. This sequence encodes CASSLTGNQDTQY. From start to end, the CDR3 is CASSLTGNQDTQYF. V gene TRBV3 combines with J gene TRBJ2-5, with a tentative D call TRBD1 (5 bases). Read data end 1 residue before the CDR3 end; the end is taken from the germline J gene. The CDR3 is 14 residues long. Germline CDR1 is SNHLY and CDR2 is FYNGKV (reference sequence). The germline V and J ends were trimmed by 6 bases and 0 bases, with 10 bases remaining between them.

This clone was seen a handful of times. Gene names are the mouse ones. The read gets to within 1 residue of the CDR3 end, and the germline J gene fills in the rest. This sequence joins TRBV3 and TRBJ2-7, with a weak D call TRBD1 (6 bases). The V end lost 2 bases, the J end lost 7 bases, and 15 bases lay between the germline ends. The germline CDR1 and CDR2 sequences are SNHLY and FYNGKV (reference sequence). The CDR3 runs to 14 residues. CDR3 region: CASSLNPTGNEQYF. The part of the CDR3 DNA that was read is TGTGCCAGCAGCTTAAACCCTACAGGGAACGAACAGTAC.

With respect to this clone: Germline and genes: mouse. The observed sequence ends 1 residue before the CDR3 terminus, with the missing tail filled in from the germline J gene. The chain joins TRBV4 to TRBJ1-6, with D unresolved. TRBJ1-6 is an open reading frame whose function is uncertain. The CDR3 contains 15 residues. Trimming took off 3 bases at V and 0 bases at J, with 6 bases between the two ends. The germline gives CDR1 LGHDT, CDR2 YNNKQL (reference sequence). CDR3 in amino acids: CASSYGDSYNSPLYF. The covered CDR3 bases are TGTGCCAGCAGCTATGGGGATTCCTATAATTCGCCCCTCTAC.

As for this clone: Any gene name here is a mouse gene name. The read finishes 1 residue shy of the CDR3 end, and the germline J gene is used to complete it. V gene TRBV13-2 combines with J gene TRBJ2-2; 10 bases agree with TRBD2. Trimming cost V 5 bases and J 3 bases; bases outside gene matches: 7. CDR1 and CDR2 from the germline V gene are NNHNN and SYGAGS (reference sequence). There are 16 residues in the CDR3. Incomplete CDR3 DNA: TGTGCCAGCGGGGGAAGGGGACTGGGGTACACCGGGCAGCTCTAC. Its translation is CASGGRGLGYTGQLY. Given in full, the CDR3 is CASGGRGLGYTGQLYF.

This clone was counted between two and nine times. Gene and germline names: mouse. The CDR3 end lies 1 residue beyond the end of the read and is filled in from the germline J gene. The chain couples TRBV3 to TRBJ2-1; D remains unclear. V was shortened by 1 base and J by 4 bases, with 5 bases between the two germline ends. The germline gives CDR1 SNHLY, CDR2 FYNGKV (reference sequence). The CDR3 extends over 13 amino acids. This chain's CDR3 is CASSLVGYAEQFF. The sequenced part of the CDR3 DNA is TGTGCCAGCAGCTTAGTGGGTTATGCTGAGCAGTTC.

This clone has only a few counts. Gene names are mouse gene names. The observed sequence ends 1 residue before the CDR3 terminus, with the missing tail filled in from the germline J gene. The gene calls are TRBV13-1 and TRBJ2-7; 10 bases match TRBD2. CDR1 NSHNY and CDR2 SYGAGN come from the germline V gene. There are 14 residues in the CDR3. Unmatched junction bases numbered 2, after V lost 3 bases and J lost 2 bases. The CDR3 here is CASSGGLGAYEQYF. The sequenced part of the CDR3 DNA is TGTGCCAGCAGTGGCGGACTGGGGGCCTATGAACAGTAC.

In this sample, this clone turned up a few times. Gene names are the mouse ones. Read data end 1 residue before the CDR3 end; the end is taken from the germline J gene. The V call is TRBV5, the J call TRBJ1-5; TRBD1 is a possible D gene (5 bases). Germline V gene lookup returns CDR1 LGHNA and CDR2 YNLKQL (reference sequence). V was cut by 2 bases and J by 6 bases, with 8 bases left in between. The CDR3 consists of 13 residues. The CDR3 loop is CASSQQGGQAPLF. Incomplete CDR3 DNA: TGTGCCAGCAGCCAACAGGGCGGCCAGGCTCCGCTT.

Only a few counts were recorded for this clone. Gene names are the mouse ones. The missing CDR3 end, 1 residue past where the read stops, is filled in from the germline J gene. This chain joins TRBV3 and TRBJ2-7; D possibly corresponds to TRBD2 (7 bases). V lost 1 base and J lost 6, with 7 bases in between. CDR1 and CDR2 (germline): SNHLY, FYNGKV (reference sequence). The CDR3 sequence is 12 residues long. The CDR3 protein is CASSLGGAEQYF. The sequenced CDR3 bases are TGTGCCAGCAGCTTAGGGGGGGCTGAACAGTAC.

On this clone: The gene names given are mouse names. The read ends 1 residue early relative to the CDR3; the germline J gene fills the gap. The J gene is TRBJ1-1, the V gene TRBV31, with a possible D match to TRBD1 (6 bases). From germline, CDR1 is GKSSPN and CDR2 SITVG. The length of the CDR3 is 9 residues. V lost 3 bases, J lost 10 bases, and 6 bases lay in between. The CDR3: CAWRGGVFF. The DNA read from the CDR3 is TGTGCCTGGAGAGGGGGAGTCTTC.

Comments on this clone: Gene names are the mouse ones. The CDR3 goes on 1 residue after the read ends, and that part is filled in from the germline J gene. The chain recombines TRBV20 with TRBJ1-3; unclear D gene. V was pared by 0 bases and J by 0 bases, with 6 bases between. CDR3 length: 14 amino acids. The germline V gene has CDR1 GFQATS and CDR2 STVNSAI. Here the CDR3 reads CGARDQSSGNTLYF. The sequenced CDR3 bases are TGTGGTGCTAGGGATCAATCTTCTGGAAATACGCTCTAT.

Notes on this clone: Genes here carry mouse names. The read finishes 1 residue shy of the CDR3 end, and the germline J gene is used to complete it. J is TRBJ1-4 and V is TRBV13-3, with TRBD1 as a possible D gene (6 bases). The CDR3 is 14 amino acids. Germline CDR1 and CDR2: NNHDY and SYVADS. V lost 2 bases and J lost 3, with 8 bases in between. The covered CDR3 bases are TGTGCCAGCAGTGACACAGGGACCAACGAAAGATTATTT. This codes for CASSDTGTNERLF. The complete CDR3 sequence is CASSDTGTNERLFF.

Notes on this clone: The listed genes are named as in mouse. The read ends 1 residue shy of where the CDR3 ends; the end is completed using the germline J gene. This chain links TRBV29 with TRBJ2-5; D remains unclear. CDR3 length: 13 residues. The germline CDR1 and CDR2 sequences are MSHET and SYDVDS. V lost 4 bases to trimming and J lost 2 bases, with 7 bases between them. The sequenced CDR3 bases are TGTGCTAGCAGTTACAGTATCCAAGACACCCAGTAC. This translates into CASSYSIQDTQY. The CDR3 as a whole reads CASSYSIQDTQYF.

Details on this clone: These gene names are mouse names. The CDR3 end falls 1 residue outside the read, so it is completed with the germline J gene. The chain has TRBV3 and TRBJ2-5, with 11 positions matching TRBD2. This CDR3 comprises 15 residues. J lost 4 bases, V lost 5 bases, and 5 bases had no gene match. Germline CDR1 and CDR2: SNHLY and FYNGKV (reference sequence). The CDR3 DNA, read in part, is TGTGCCAGCAGCCGACTGGGGGGGGAGGAAGACACCCAGTAC. Translation gives CASSRLGGEEDTQY. The whole CDR3 sequence is CASSRLGGEEDTQYF.

The table lists this clone with a count of one. Genes and germline come from the mouse. Read data end 1 residue before the CDR3 end; the end is taken from the germline J gene. The chain carries TRBV13-3 and TRBJ1-2; TRBD1 aligns across 9 bases. Trimming at V came to 3 bases and at J to 6 bases, leaving 3 bases not matched to a gene. CDR1 is NNHDY, CDR2 SYVADS, per germline. The CDR3 extends over 13 amino acids. Partial CDR3 DNA: TGTGCCAGCAGTGGAACAGGGGGCCCCGACTACACC. Protein: CASSGTGGPDYT. The whole CDR3 protein reads CASSGTGGPDYTF.

Points on this clone: Germline and genes: mouse. The DNA ends 1 residue before the CDR3 does, and the rest of the CDR3 is filled in from the germline J gene. The V call is TRBV2, the J call TRBJ2-5; TRBD2 is a possible D gene (5 bases). This CDR3 contains 14 residues. Per the germline V gene, CDR1 is LGHNA and CDR2 is YSYQKL. Deletions cut 0 bases from V and 2 bases from J, with 6 bases between. CDR3 in amino acids: CASSQDGVQDTQYF. The covered CDR3 bases are TGTGCCAGCAGCCAAGATGGGGTCCAAGACACCCAGTAC.

Concerning this clone: The gene names given are mouse names. The read terminates 1 residue ahead of where the CDR3 ends, so the germline J gene completes it. The J gene is TRBJ2-1, the V gene TRBV13-3, with D hard to call. The CDR3 loop spans 12 amino acids. Germline loops: CDR1 NNHDY, CDR2 SYVADS. Trimming took off 2 bases at V and 4 bases at J, with 4 bases between the two ends. Partial CDR3 DNA: TGTGCCAGCAGTGACACATATGCTGAGCAGTTC. It codes for CASSDTYAEQF. The CDR3 in its entirety is CASSDTYAEQFF.

About this clone itself: The listed genes are named as in mouse. The read ends 1 residue shy of where the CDR3 ends; the end is completed using the germline J gene. The chain couples TRBV2 to TRBJ1-4; D unclear. Germline CDR1 and CDR2: LGHNA and YSYQKL. The V end was cut by 1 base, the J end by 7 bases, with 1 base between. The CDR3 length is 11 residues. CDR3 DNA (partial): TGTGCCAGCAGCCAAGTCGAAAGATTATTT. Translating gives CASSQVERLF. The CDR3 as a whole reads CASSQVERLFF.